This passage covers 26 T cell receptor beta chains from one sample sequenced in a study of beta chain features in type 1 diabetes. Study-wide points: Among all four CD4+ subsets, Type 1 diabetes patients had TCRB CDR3s that were moderately but significantly shorter.

For these TCRs, the target antigens are not known. Investigators reverse transcribed all isolated RNA, so they sequenced expressed TCRB transcripts. Method: immunoSEQ multiplex PCR; TCRdb's copy keeps in-frame clones and lacks some. The sample carries roughly 350,000 clones, 9.6% recorded once. The sample comprised central memory CD4+ T cells from blood. These receptors all stem from a man aged 25-40 years with type 1 diabetes.

With regard to this clone: The same CDR3 arises from other DNA sequences in this sample as well. The chain employs TRBV7-2 and TRBJ2-3; D call uncertain. Per germline, CDR1 SGHTA and CDR2 FQGNSA. Trimming removed 3 bases from V and 0 bases from J, with 4 bases in between. This CDR3 spans 13 amino acids. The CDR3 DNA sequence: TGTGCCAGCAGCTTGCTGAGCACAGATACGCAGTATTTT. It specifies CASSLLSTDTQYF.

The table lists this clone with a few counts. The V call is TRBV28, the J call TRBJ1-2; 7 bases align to TRBD1. V lost 6 bases to trimming and J lost 2 bases; unmatched junction nucleotides: 3. Germline CDR1 is MDHEN and CDR2 is SYDVKM. This CDR3 is built from 13 residues. DNA for the CDR3: TGTGCCAGCAGGTCGGACAGGAACTATGGCTACACCTTC. It codes for CASRSDRNYGYTF.

The table lists this clone with a few counts. The chain has TRBV11-3 and TRBJ2-6; D is unclear. The CDR3 extends over 15 amino acids. Germline assignment: CDR1 SGHNT and CDR2 YENEEA. The V and J ends lost 1 base and 3 bases respectively, with 7 bases between them. CDR3 loop: CASSLVEGGANVLTF. In DNA form, the CDR3 reads TGTGCCAGCAGCTTAGTCGAAGGTGGGGCCAACGTCCTGACTTTC.

This chain joins TRBV27 and TRBJ2-1; D is unclear. V was shortened by 2 bases and J by 0 bases, with 8 bases between the two germline ends. Per the germline V gene, CDR1 is MNHEY and CDR2 is SMNVEV (reference sequence). The CDR3 is 15 residues long. CDR3 amino acids: CASSLPDVSYNEQFF. In DNA form, the CDR3 reads TGTGCCAGCAGTTTACCCGACGTCTCCTACAATGAGCAGTTCTTC.

This clone has more than one count but fewer than ten. The chain joins TRBV28 to TRBJ1-1; TRBD1 matches 9 bases. Germline assignment: CDR1 MDHEN and CDR2 SYDVKM. The length of the CDR3 is 17 residues. V shed 6 bases and J 0 bases; nucleotides not matched to a gene: 11. The chain's CDR3 is CASRSSPGQGMNTEAFF. DNA for the CDR3: TGTGCCAGCAGGTCCTCCCCGGGACAGGGAATGAACACTGAAGCTTTCTTT.

This clone was seen a few times. CDR3 nucleotide sequence: TGTGCCAGCAGCTCCCCGGGGGCGAGTAATGGCTACGAGCAGTACTTC. Amino acid sequence: CASSSPGASNGYEQYF. This chain uses TRBV7-9 with TRBJ2-7; D may match TRBD1 or TRBD2 (6 bases each). Trimming removed 4 bases from V and 3 bases from J, with 19 bases in between. The CDR3 runs 16 residues. Germline loops: CDR1 SEHNR, CDR2 FQNEAQ (reference sequence).

This clone was seen a handful of times. The rearrangement uses TRBV28 and TRBJ2-3; 8 positions match TRBD2. The junction had 12 bases not matched to a gene; V was cut back by 7 bases and J by 6 bases. The CDR3 has 15 residues. The germline CDR1 and CDR2 sequences are MDHEN and SYDVKM. CDR3 region: CASTGTGGSGDTQYF. The CDR3 DNA sequence: TGTGCCAGCACCGGCACGGGGGGGTCCGGGGATACGCAGTATTTT.

This clone has a handful of counts. The chain carries TRBV20-1 and TRBJ2-5; perhaps TRBD1 as D (6 bases). Germline CDR1 and CDR2: DFQATT and SNEGSKA (reference sequence). With 8 bases removed from V and 4 bases from J, the gap between germline ends came to 8 bases. The CDR3 spans 10 residues. CDR3 loop: CSPTGETQYF. CDR3 nucleotides: TGCAGTCCGACAGGAGAGACCCAGTACTTC.

The CDR3 DNA reads as TGTGCCAGCAGTGCCCCGGGACAGGGGGTTGGTGGCTACACCTTC. This sequence encodes CASSAPGQGVGGYTF. The V and J genes are TRBV27 and TRBJ1-2; 11 bases are shared with TRBD1. The trim removed 5 bases at V and 7 bases at J, leaving 9 bases unmatched. The CDR3 extends over 15 amino acids. Germline CDR1 and CDR2: MNHEY and SMNVEV (reference sequence).

The rearrangement joins TRBV11-2 to TRBJ2-1; 8 nucleotides line up with TRBD2. Germline V gives CDR1 SGHAT, CDR2 FQNNGV. This CDR3 region has 14 residues. V lost 3 bases, J lost 6 bases, and 4 bases stayed unmatched. CDR3 nucleotides: TGTGCCAGCAGCTTCACTAGCGGAGTCAATGAGCAGTTCTTC. It yields the protein CASSFTSGVNEQFF. Combining the CDR3 with reference TRBV11-2 and TRBJ2-1 gives the whole variable domain EAGVAQSPRYKIIEKRQSVAFWCNPISGHATLYWYQQILGQGPKLLIQFQNNGVVDDSQLPKDRFSAERLKGVDSTLKIQPAKLEDSAVYLCASSFTSGVNEQFFGPGTRLTVL.

There are many counts of this clone. The chain links TRBV29-1 to TRBJ1-1; 8 bases agree with TRBD1. With 3 bases clipped from V and 6 bases from J, the junction kept 6 bases outside the gene matches. This CDR3 is built from 13 residues. Germline lookup yields CDR1 SQVTM and CDR2 ANQGSEA. This CDR3 is CSVDRGRGAEAFF. The CDR3 coding sequence is TGCAGCGTTGACAGGGGGCGCGGGGCTGAAGCTTTCTTT. The full variable domain, completed using reference TRBV29-1 and TRBJ1-1, is SAVISQKPSRDICQRGTSLTIQCQVDSQVTMMFWYRQQPGQSLTLIATANQGSEATYESGFVIDKFPISRPNLTFSTLTVSNMSPEDSSIYLCSVDRGRGAEAFFGQGTRLTVV.

This sequence joins TRBV19 and TRBJ1-5; 11 bases are a match to TRBD1. The CDR3 spans 16 residues. V shed 5 bases and J 7 bases; nucleotides not matched to a gene: 10. The germline V gene encodes CDR1 LNHDA and CDR2 SQIVND (reference sequence). The CDR3 DNA follows: TGTGCCAGTAGTGGACCGGGACAGGGGGGTTTACAGCCCCAGCATTTT. Amino acids: CASSGPGQGGLQPQHF.

The table lists this clone with a few counts. The chain recombines TRBV30 with TRBJ2-5; D perhaps matches TRBD1 (7 bases). Trimming cost V 3 bases and J 3 bases, with 14 bases left between them. Germline assignment: CDR1 GTSNPN and CDR2 SVGIG (reference sequence). This CDR3 comprises 14 residues. The CDR3: CAWSPGGIEETQYF. CDR3 coding DNA: TGTGCCTGGAGCCCAGGGGGGATTGAAGAGACCCAGTACTTC. Full variable domain (outside the CDR3, taken from reference TRBV30 and TRBJ2-5): SQTIHQWPATLVQPVGSPLSLECTVEGTSNPNLYWYRQAAGRGLQLLFYSVGIGQISSEVPQNLSASRPQDRQFILSSKKLLLSDSGFYLCAWSPGGIEETQYFGPGTRLLVL.

This clone was observed a handful of times. V usage is TRBV7-3 and J usage is TRBJ2-7, with 7 bases aligning to TRBD2. CDR3 length: 15 residues. Germline values: CDR1 SGHTA, CDR2 FQGTGA. V was clipped by 1 base and J by 4 bases; unmatched bases: 7. The DNA for the CDR3 is TGTGCCAGCAGCTTAAATGCGGGAGTGAGGTACGAGCAGTACTTC. Amino acids: CASSLNAGVRYEQYF.

This chain uses TRBV19 with TRBJ2-1; D possibly uses TRBD1 or TRBD2 (5 bases each). V was shortened by 4 bases and J by 10 bases, with 8 bases between the two germline ends. This CDR3 spans 11 amino acids. Germline loops: CDR1 LNHDA, CDR2 SQIVND (reference sequence). The DNA of the CDR3 is TGTGCCAGTAGTAGATGGGGGGAGCAGTTCTTC. Translating it yields CASSRWGEQFF.

Notes on this clone: One end of the junction does not line up with germline, which may come from a read error. Other DNA sequences of this sample code for an identical CDR3. The chain couples TRBV7-2 to TRBJ1-2; TRBD1 agrees at 12 bases. Germline CDR1 and CDR2: SGHTA and FQGNSA. The CDR3 covers 14 residues. The CDR3 spells CASSLAGTGGGYTF. DNA for the CDR3: TGTGCCAGCAGCTTAGCCGGGACAGGGGGCGGCTATACCTTC.

The rearrangement links TRBV6-5 to TRBJ2-1; D ambiguous. V lost 0 bases to trimming and J lost 2 bases, with 8 bases between them. In germline, CDR1 is MNHEY, CDR2 SVGAGI. The CDR3 spans 15 residues. The CDR3, as DNA: TGTGCCAGCAGTTACTCACCAGAGGCCTACAATGAGCAGTTCTTC. Protein product: CASSYSPEAYNEQFF.

This clone was seen only a few times. Mismatch with germline at one junction end may stem from a read error. The rearrangement uses TRBV10-3 and TRBJ2-7; no definite D call. Germline CDR1 is ENHRY and CDR2 is SYGVKD. This CDR3 is 12 amino acids long. The CDR3 DNA reads TGTGCCAGCAGTTACTCGACATCCGAGCAGTACTTC. Protein sequence: CASSYSTSEQYF.

This clone was seen a few times. The chain links TRBV7-3 to TRBJ2-1; possibly TRBD2 for D (5 bases). The CDR3 runs to 13 residues. Germline loops: CDR1 SGHTA, CDR2 FQGTGA. Trimming took off 10 bases at V and 6 bases at J, with 16 bases between the two ends. This CDR3 is CATRGSSSNEQFF. The CDR3 coding sequence is TGTGCCACCCGAGGGAGTAGCTCCAATGAGCAGTTCTTC.

The CDR3: CASSLEGLAARRETQYF. The CDR3 DNA is TGCGCCAGCAGCTTGGAGGGACTAGCGGCACGGAGGGAGACCCAGTACTTC. The genes are TRBV5-1 and TRBJ2-5; 11 bases agree with TRBD2. This CDR3 contains 17 residues. Germline lookup yields CDR1 SGHRS and CDR2 YFSETQ. V trimming: 0 bases; J trimming: 5 bases; junction bases outside the gene matches: 9.

In this sample, this clone turned up once. The J gene is TRBJ2-7, the V gene TRBV19, with 9 bases fitting TRBD1. The V gene's germline CDR1 is LNHDA and CDR2 SQIVND (reference sequence). There are 14 residues in the CDR3. After removal of 7 bases from V and 6 bases from J, the junction contained 10 bases not matched to a gene. The CDR3 DNA reads TGTGCCAGTAAGAGCGGACAGGGGATATCCGAGCAGTACTTC. Translating gives CASKSGQGISEQYF.

This clone was observed a handful of times. J is TRBJ2-3 and V is TRBV29-1; D call uncertain. This CDR3 spans 12 amino acids. Germline V lookup: CDR1 SQVTM, CDR2 ANQGSEA. V lost 6 bases and J 0 bases, leaving 7 bases between the germline ends. This chain's CDR3 is CSVLDSTDTQYF. The CDR3 nucleotides read TGCAGCGTCTTAGACAGCACAGATACGCAGTATTTT.

This clone has just a few counts. V and J are TRBV5-1 and TRBJ2-7, with unresolved D. Germline V lookup: CDR1 SGHRS, CDR2 YFSETQ. Trimming shortened V by 3 bases and J by 3 bases, and 10 bases separated the two germline ends. The CDR3 is 13 residues long. The CDR3 sequence: CASSSSGFYEQYF. The CDR3 coding sequence is TGCGCCAGCAGCTCTTCGGGTTTCTACGAGCAGTACTTC.

This clone was seen a few times. The chain is built from TRBV11-3 and TRBJ2-1; no firm D call. V was trimmed by 1 base and J by 13 bases, leaving 11 bases between them. Germline V CDR1 and CDR2: SGHNT, YENEEA. The CDR3 loop spans 12 amino acids. DNA of the CDR3: TGTGCCAGCAGCTTAGCACGTGGGCTTCAGTTCTTC. Translated: CASSLARGLQFF. The whole variable domain, filled in from reference TRBV11-3 and TRBJ2-1, reads EAGVVQSPRYKIIEKKQPVAFWCNPISGHNTLYWYLQNLGQGPELLIRYENEEAVDDSQLPKDRFSAERLKGVDSTLKIQPAELGDSAVYLCASSLARGLQFFGPGTRLTVL.

As for this clone: One end of the junction does not line up with germline, which may come from a read error. V is TRBV7-7 and J is TRBJ2-5, with D uncertain. CDR1 is SSHAT, CDR2 FNYEAQ, per germline (reference sequence). The CDR3 extends over 11 amino acids. CDR3 in amino acids: CASSFGETQYF. The CDR3 DNA reads TGTGCTAGCAGCTTTGGAGAGACCCAGTACTTC.

The chain joins TRBV18 to TRBJ2-7, with 7 bases lining up with TRBD2. V was clipped by 3 bases and J by 3 bases; unmatched bases: 5. There are 14 residues in the CDR3. Germline V gives CDR1 KGHSH, CDR2 LQKENI. The CDR3 nucleotides read TGTGCCAGCTCACCCCAGGCGGGGGTCTACGAGCAGTACTTC. Amino acid sequence: CASSPQAGVYEQYF.